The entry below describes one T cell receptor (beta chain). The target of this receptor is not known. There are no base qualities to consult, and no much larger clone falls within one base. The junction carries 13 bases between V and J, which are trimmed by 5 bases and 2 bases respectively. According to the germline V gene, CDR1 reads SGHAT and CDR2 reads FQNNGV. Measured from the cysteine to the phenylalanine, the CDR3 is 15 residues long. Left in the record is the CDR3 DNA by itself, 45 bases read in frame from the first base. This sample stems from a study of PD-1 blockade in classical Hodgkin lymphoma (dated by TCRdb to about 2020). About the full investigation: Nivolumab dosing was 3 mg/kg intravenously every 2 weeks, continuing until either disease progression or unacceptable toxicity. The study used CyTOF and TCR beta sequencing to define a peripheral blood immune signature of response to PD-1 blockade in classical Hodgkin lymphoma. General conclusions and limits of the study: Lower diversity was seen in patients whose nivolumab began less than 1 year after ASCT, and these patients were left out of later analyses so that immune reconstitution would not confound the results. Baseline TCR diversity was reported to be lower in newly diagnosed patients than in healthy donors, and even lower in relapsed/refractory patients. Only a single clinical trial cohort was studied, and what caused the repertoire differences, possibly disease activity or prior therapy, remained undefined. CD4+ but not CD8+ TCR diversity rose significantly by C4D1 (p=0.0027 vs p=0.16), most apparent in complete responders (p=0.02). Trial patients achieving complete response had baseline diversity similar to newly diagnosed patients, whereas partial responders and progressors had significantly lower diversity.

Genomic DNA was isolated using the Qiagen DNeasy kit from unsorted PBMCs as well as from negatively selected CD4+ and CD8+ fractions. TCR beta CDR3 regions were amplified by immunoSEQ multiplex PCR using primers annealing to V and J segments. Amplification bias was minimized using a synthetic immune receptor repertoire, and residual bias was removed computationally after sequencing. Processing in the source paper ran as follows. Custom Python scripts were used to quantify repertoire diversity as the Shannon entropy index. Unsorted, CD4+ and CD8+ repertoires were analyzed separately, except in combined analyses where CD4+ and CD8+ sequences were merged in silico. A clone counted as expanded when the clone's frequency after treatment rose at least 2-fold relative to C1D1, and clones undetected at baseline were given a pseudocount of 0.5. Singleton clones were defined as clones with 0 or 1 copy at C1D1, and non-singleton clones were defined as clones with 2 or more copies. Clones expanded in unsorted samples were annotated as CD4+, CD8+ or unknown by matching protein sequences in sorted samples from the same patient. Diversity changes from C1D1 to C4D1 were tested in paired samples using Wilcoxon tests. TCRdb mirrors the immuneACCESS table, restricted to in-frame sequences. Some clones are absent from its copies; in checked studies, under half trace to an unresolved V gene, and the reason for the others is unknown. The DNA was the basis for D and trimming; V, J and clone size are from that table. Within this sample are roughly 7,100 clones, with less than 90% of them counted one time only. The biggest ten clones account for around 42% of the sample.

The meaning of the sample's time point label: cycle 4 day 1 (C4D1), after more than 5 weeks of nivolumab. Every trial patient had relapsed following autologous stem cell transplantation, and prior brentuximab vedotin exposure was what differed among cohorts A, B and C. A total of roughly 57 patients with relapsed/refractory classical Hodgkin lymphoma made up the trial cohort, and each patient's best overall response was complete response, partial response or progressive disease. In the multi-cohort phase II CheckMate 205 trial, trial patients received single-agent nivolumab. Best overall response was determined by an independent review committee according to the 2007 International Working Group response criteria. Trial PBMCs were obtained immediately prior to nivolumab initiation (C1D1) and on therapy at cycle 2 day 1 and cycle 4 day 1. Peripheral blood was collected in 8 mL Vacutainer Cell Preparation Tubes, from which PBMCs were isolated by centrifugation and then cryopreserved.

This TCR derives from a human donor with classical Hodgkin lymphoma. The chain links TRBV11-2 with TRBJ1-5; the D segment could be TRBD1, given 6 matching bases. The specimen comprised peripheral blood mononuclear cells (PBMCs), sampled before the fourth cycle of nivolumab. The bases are TGTGCCAGCAGCCCCCAGGGGTTCGGCAATCAGCCCCAGCATTTT. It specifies CASSPQGFGNQPQHF.